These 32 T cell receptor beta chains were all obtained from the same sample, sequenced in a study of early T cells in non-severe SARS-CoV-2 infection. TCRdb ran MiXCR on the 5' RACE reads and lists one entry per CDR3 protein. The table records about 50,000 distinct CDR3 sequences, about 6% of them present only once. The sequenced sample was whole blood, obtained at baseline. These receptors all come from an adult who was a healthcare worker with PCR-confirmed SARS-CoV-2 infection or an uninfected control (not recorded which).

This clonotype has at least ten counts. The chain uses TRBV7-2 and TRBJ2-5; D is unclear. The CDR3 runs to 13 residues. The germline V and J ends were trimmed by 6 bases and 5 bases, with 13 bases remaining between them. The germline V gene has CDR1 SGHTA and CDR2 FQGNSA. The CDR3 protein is CASRRGVTETQYF. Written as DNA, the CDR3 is TGTGCCAGCAGAAGAGGTGTTACGGAGACCCAGTACTTC.

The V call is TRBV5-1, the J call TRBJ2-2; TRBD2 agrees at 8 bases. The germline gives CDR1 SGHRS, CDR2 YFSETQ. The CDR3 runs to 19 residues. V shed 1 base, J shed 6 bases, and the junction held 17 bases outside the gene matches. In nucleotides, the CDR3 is TGCGCCAGCAGCTTGCGAGACCGAAGAGCGGGAGTATCCCCCGGGGAGCTGTTTTTT. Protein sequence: CASSLRDRRAGVSPGELFF. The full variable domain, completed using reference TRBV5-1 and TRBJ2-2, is KAGVTQTPRYLIKTRGQQVTLSCSPISGHRSVSWYQQTPGQGLQFLFEYFSETQRNKGNFPGRFSGRQFSNSRSEMNVSTLELGDSALYLCASSLRDRRAGVSPGELFFGEGSRLTVL.

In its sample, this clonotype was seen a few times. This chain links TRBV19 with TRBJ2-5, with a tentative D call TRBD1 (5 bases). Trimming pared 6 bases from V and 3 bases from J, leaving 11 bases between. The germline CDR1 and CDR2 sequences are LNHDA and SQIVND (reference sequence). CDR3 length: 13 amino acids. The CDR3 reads CASSRQTEETQYF. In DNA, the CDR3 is TGTGCCAGTAGCCGACAGACCGAAGAGACCCAGTACTTC.

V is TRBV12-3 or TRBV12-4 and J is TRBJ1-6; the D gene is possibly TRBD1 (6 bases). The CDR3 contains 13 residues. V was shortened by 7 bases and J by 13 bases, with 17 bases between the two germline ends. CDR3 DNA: TGTGCCAGCAAAATAGGGGACACCCTGCCCCTCCACTTT. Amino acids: CASKIGDTLPLHF.

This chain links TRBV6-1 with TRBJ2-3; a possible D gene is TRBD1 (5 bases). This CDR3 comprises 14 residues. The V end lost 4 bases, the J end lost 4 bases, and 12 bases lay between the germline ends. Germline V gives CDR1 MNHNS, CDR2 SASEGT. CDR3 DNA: TGTGCCAGCAGTGTAGTAGGGGCGGCAGATACGCAGTATTTT. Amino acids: CASSVVGAADTQYF.

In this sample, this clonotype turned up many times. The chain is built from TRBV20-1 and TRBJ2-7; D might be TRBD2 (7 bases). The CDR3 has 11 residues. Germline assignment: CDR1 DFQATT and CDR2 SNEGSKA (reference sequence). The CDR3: CGGGGMYEQYF. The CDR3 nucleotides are TGCGGGGGGGGCGGAATGTACGAGCAGTACTTC.

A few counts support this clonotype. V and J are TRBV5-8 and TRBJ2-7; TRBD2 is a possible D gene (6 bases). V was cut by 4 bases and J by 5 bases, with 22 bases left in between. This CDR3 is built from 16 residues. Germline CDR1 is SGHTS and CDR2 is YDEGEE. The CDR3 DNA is TGTGCCAGCAGCCCCCCACAAAGGCTGGGAGGCAACGAGCAGTACTTC. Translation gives CASSPPQRLGGNEQYF.

As DNA, the CDR3 is TGTGCCAGCAGTTCGAATAGCGGGAGGGCCACCGGGGAGCTGTTTTTT. Translation gives CASSSNSGRATGELFF. The rearrangement uses TRBV28 and TRBJ2-2; 11 positions match TRBD2. V lost 4 bases, J lost 4 bases, and 5 bases stayed unmatched. The CDR3 loop spans 16 amino acids. The germline CDR1 and CDR2 sequences are MDHEN and SYDVKM.

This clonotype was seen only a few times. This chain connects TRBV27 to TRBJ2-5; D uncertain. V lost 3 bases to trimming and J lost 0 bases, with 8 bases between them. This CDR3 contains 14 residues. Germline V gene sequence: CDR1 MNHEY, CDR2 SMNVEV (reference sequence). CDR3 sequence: CASSLWGNQETQYF. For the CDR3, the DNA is TGTGCCAGCAGTTTGTGGGGAAACCAAGAGACCCAGTACTTC.

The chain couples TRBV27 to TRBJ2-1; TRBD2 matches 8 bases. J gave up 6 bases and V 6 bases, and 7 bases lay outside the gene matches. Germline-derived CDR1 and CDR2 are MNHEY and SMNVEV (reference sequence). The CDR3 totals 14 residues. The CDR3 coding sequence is TGTGCCAGCAGGGAAGCGGGAGTCTCCAATGAGCAGTTCTTC. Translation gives CASREAGVSNEQFF.

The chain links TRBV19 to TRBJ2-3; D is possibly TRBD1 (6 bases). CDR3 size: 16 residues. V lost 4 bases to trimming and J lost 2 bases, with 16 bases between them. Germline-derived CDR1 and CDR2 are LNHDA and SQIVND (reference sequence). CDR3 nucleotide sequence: TGTGCCAGTAGTAGGGGGCTCCGACAGACCACAGATACGCAGTATTTT. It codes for CASSRGLRQTTDTQYF.

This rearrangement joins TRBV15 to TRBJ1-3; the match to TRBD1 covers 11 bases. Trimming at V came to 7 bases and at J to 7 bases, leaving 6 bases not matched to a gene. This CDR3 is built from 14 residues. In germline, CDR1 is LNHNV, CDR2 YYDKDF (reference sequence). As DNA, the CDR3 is TGTGCCACCACCAGGGACAGGGGGACCAACACCATATATTTT. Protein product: CATTRDRGTNTIYF.

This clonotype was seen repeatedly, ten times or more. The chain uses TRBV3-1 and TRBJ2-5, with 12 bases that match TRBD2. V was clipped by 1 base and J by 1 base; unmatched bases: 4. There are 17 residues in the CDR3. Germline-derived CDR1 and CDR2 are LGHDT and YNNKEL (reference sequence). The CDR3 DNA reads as TGTGCCAGCAGCCAAGGGCTAGCGGGAGGGCGCCAAGAGACCCAGTACTTC. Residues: CASSQGLAGGRQETQYF.

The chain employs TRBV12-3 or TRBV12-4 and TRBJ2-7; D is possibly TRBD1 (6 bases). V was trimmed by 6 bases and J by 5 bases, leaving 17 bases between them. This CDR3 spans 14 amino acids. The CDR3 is CASRPSRGEDEQYF. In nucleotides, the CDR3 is TGTGCCAGCAGGCCCAGCAGGGGCGAAGACGAGCAGTACTTC.

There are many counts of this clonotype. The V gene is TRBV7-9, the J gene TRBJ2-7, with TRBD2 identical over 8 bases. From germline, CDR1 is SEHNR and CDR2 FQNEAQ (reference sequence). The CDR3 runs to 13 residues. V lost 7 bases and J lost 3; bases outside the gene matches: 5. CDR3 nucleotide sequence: TGTGCCAGCACTCTCGGGGGGGTCTACGAGCAGTACTTC. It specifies CASTLGGVYEQYF.

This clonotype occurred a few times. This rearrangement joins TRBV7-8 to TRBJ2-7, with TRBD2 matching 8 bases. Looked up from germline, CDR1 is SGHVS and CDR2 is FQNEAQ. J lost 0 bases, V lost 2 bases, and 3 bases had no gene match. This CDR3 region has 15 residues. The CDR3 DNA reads TGTGCCAGCAGCTTATTAGCGGGGTTCTCCTACGAGCAGTACTTC. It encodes CASSLLAGFSYEQYF.

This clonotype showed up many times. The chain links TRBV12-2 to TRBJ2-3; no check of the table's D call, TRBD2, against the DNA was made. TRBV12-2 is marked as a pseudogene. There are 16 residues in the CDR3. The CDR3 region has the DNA TGTGCAAGTCGCCCGCGACTAGCGGGAGAGGCAGATACGCAGTATTTT. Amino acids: CASRPRLAGEADTQYF.

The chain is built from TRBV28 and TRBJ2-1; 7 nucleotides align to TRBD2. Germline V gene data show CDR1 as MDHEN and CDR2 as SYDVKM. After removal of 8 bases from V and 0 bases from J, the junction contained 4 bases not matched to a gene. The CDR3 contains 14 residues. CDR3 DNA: TGTGCCAGCGGTCTAGCGGACTCCTACAATGAGCAGTTCTTC. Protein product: CASGLADSYNEQFF.

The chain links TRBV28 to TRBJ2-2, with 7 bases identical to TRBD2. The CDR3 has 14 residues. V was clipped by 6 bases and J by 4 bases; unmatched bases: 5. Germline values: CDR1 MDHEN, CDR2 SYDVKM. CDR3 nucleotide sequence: TGTGCCAGCAGGGGAAGCGGGACCACCGGGGAGCTGTTTTTT. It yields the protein CASRGSGTTGELFF.

As DNA, the CDR3 is TGTGCCAGCAGTTACTCGACGGGGGGCGCTGAAGCTTTCTTT. Protein product: CASSYSTGGAEAFF. J is TRBJ1-1 and V is TRBV6-6; D possibly corresponds to TRBD1 (6 bases). The CDR3 is 14 residues long. V was pared by 0 bases and J by 6 bases, with 11 bases between. Germline V lookup: CDR1 MNHNY, CDR2 SVGAGI (reference sequence).

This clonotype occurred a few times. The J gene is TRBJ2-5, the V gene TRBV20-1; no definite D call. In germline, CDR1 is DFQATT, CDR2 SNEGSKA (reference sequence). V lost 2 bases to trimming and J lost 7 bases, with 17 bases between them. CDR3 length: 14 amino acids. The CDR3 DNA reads TGCAGTGCTAGACCCCCGGGTCCAGAAGTGACCCAGTACTTC. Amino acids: CSARPPGPEVTQYF.

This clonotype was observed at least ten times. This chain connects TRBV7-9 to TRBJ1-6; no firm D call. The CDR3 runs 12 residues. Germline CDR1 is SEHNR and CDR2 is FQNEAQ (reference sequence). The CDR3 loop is CARDSYNSPLHF. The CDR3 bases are TGTGCAAGGGACTCCTATAATTCACCCCTCCACTTT.

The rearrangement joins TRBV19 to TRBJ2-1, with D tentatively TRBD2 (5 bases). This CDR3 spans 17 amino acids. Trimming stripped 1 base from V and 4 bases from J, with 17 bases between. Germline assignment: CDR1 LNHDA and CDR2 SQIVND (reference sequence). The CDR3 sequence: CASSIGRARNPYNEQFF. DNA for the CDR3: TGTGCCAGTAGTATAGGGCGGGCGAGAAACCCTTACAATGAGCAGTTCTTC.

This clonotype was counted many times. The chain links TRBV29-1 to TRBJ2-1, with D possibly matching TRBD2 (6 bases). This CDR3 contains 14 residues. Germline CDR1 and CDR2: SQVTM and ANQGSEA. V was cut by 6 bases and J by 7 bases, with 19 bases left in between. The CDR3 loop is CSVLKPGSRNEQFF. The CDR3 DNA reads TGCAGCGTCTTAAAACCCGGGAGCCGTAATGAGCAGTTCTTC.

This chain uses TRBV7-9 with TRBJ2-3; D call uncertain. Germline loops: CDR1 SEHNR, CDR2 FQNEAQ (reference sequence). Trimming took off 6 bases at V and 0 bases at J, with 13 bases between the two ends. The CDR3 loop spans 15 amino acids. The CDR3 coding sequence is TGTGCCAGCAGACACGGAGACCGAAGCACAGATACGCAGTATTTT. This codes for CASRHGDRSTDTQYF.

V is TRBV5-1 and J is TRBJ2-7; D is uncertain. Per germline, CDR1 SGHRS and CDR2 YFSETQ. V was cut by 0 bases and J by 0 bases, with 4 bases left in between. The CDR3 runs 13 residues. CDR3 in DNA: TGCGCCAGCAGCTTGGAGGCCTCCTACGAGCAGTACTTC. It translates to CASSLEASYEQYF.

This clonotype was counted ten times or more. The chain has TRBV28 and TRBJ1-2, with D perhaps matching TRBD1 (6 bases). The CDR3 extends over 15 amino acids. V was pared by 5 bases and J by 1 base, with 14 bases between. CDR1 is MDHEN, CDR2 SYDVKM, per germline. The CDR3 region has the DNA TGTGCCAGCAGTCGACGGGGCAGGGGTAACTATGGCTACACCTTC. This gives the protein CASSRRGRGNYGYTF.

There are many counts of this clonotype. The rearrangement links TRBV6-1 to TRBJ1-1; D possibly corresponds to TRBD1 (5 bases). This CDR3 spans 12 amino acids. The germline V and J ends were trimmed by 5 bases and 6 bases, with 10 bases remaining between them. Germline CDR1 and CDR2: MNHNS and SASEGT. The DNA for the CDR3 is TGTGCCAGCAGTCCCCGGGGGGCTGAAGCTTTCTTT. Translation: CASSPRGAEAFF.

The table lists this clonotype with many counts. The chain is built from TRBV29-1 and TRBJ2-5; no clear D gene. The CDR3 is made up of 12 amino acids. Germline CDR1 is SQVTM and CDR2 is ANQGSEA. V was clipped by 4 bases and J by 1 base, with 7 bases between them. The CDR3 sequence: CSVGVAQETQYF. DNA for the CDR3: TGCAGCGTTGGGGTGGCCCAAGAGACCCAGTACTTC.

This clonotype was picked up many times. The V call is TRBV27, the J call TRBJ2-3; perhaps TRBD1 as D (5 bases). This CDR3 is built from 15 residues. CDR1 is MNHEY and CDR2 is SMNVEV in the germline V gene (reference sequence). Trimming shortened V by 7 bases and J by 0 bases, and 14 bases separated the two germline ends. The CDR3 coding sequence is TGTGCCAGCACCTTAGGGGCTTCTAGCACAGATACGCAGTATTTT. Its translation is CASTLGASSTDTQYF.

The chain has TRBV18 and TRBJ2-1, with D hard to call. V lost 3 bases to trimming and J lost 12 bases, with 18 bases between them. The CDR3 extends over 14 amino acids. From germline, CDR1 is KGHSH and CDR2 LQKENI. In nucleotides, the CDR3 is TGTGCCAGCTCACCCTGGACGGCCACAGTTGGGCAGTTCTTC. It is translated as CASSPWTATVGQFF. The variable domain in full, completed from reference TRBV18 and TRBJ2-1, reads NAGVMQNPRHLVRRRGQEARLRCSPMKGHSHVYWYRQLPEEGLKFMVYLQKENIIDESGMPKERFSAEFPKEGPSILRIQQVVRGDSAAYFCASSPWTATVGQFFGPGTRLTVL.

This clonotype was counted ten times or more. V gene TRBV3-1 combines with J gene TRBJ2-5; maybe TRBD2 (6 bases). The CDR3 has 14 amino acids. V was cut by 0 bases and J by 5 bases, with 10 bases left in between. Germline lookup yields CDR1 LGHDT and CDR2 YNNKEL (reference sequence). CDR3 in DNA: TGTGCCAGCAGCCAAGATGGGGGGTCCGAGACCCAGTACTTC. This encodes CASSQDGGSETQYF.